The 21 T cell receptor beta chains listed next were all sequenced from one sample in a study of blood T cell repertoires in COVID-19. This table comes from immunoSEQ multiplex PCR, and its TCRdb copy is limited to in-frame clones, with some not included. The repertoire holds some 99,000 clones, with about 78% as singletons. Source material: peripheral blood. The receptors originated from a human donor in a cohort sampled during active or convalescent COVID-19.

In this sample, this clone turned up once. The rearrangement links TRBV6-5 to TRBJ2-1; D possibly corresponds to TRBD2 (6 bases). There are 12 residues in the CDR3. The V and J ends lost 7 bases and 6 bases respectively, with 10 bases between them. Germline CDR1 is MNHEY and CDR2 is SVGAGI. CDR3 residues: CASTQLANEQFF. DNA of the CDR3: TGTGCCAGCACCCAACTAGCCAATGAGCAGTTCTTC.

The J gene is TRBJ2-1, the V gene TRBV7-8; the D gene is possibly TRBD2 (5 bases). Germline V gene sequence: CDR1 SGHVS, CDR2 FQNEAQ. CDR3 length equals 13 residues. The germline V and J ends were trimmed by 8 bases and 8 bases, with 16 bases remaining between them. In DNA form, the CDR3 reads TGTGCCAGCTCCACGGGGAGTATCTATGAGCAGTTCTTC. It codes for CASSTGSIYEQFF.

The genes are TRBV27 and TRBJ1-2; D is possibly TRBD1 (5 bases). The V gene lost 0 bases and the J gene lost 0 bases, with 8 bases spanning the gap. CDR1 is MNHEY and CDR2 is SMNVEV in the germline V gene (reference sequence). The CDR3 extends over 15 amino acids. CDR3 nucleotide sequence: TGTGCCAGCAGTTTATCGGGGGGGACTAACTATGGCTACACCTTC. This translates into CASSLSGGTNYGYTF.

The V gene is TRBV7-6, the J gene TRBJ2-1; 8 bases agree with TRBD2. The CDR3 has 16 residues. J gave up 7 bases and V 5 bases, and 13 bases lay outside the gene matches. CDR1 is SGHVS and CDR2 is FNYEAQ in the germline V gene. CDR3 region: CASSPLLAGELNEQFF. The CDR3 DNA sequence: TGTGCCAGCAGCCCCCTGCTAGCGGGTGAACTAAATGAGCAGTTCTTC.

This clone was found once. The rearrangement joins TRBV29-1 to TRBJ1-1; D is unclear. Germline loops: CDR1 SQVTM, CDR2 ANQGSEA. The CDR3 covers 11 residues. Trimming cost V 3 bases and J 1 base, with 3 bases left between them. The DNA of the CDR3 is TGCAGCGTTGACTGGAACACTGAAGCTTTCTTT. It codes for CSVDWNTEAFF.

V gene TRBV28 combines with J gene TRBJ1-2; 7 bases match TRBD1. Germline V CDR1 and CDR2: MDHEN, SYDVKM. V dropped 7 bases and J dropped 4; count of bases not matched to a gene: 6. The CDR3 spans 13 residues. CDR3 DNA: TGTGCCAGCAACTTAGGACAGGCCTATGGCTACACCTTC. Translated, it gives CASNLGQAYGYTF.

This rearrangement joins TRBV25-1 to TRBJ1-2; tentative D call: TRBD1 (6 bases). The CDR3 extends over 14 amino acids. The germline V gene has CDR1 MGHDK and CDR2 SYGVNS. The V gene lost 10 bases and the J gene lost 5 bases, with 20 bases spanning the gap. The CDR3 DNA follows: TGTGCCACACATGGGGGCAGGGCATCTTATGGCTACACCTTC. Translated, it gives CATHGGRASYGYTF.

V and J are TRBV10-3 and TRBJ2-7; 12 positions agree with TRBD1. The CDR3 runs 16 residues. CDR1 ENHRY and CDR2 SYGVKD come from the germline V gene. The V segment lost 0 bases and the J segment 4 bases; nucleotides outside the gene matches: 4. CDR3 residues: CAISESTGQGAYEQYF. CDR3 nucleotides: TGTGCCATCAGTGAGTCGACGGGACAGGGGGCGTACGAGCAGTACTTC.

This sequence joins TRBV9 and TRBJ2-3, with 8 positions matching TRBD2. This CDR3 is built from 13 residues. Looked up from germline, CDR1 is SGDLS and CDR2 is YYNGEE. V dropped 0 bases and J dropped 9; count of bases not matched to a gene: 3. The CDR3 coding sequence is TGTGCCAGCAGCGTAGAGGCTAGCGGGACGCAGTATTTT. Protein product: CASSVEASGTQYF.

The chain links TRBV2 to TRBJ1-5; D is perhaps TRBD1 (5 bases). This CDR3 contains 13 residues. V was shortened by 5 bases and J by 4 bases, with 9 bases between the two germline ends. CDR1 and CDR2 (germline): SNHLY, FYNNEI. CDR3 nucleotides: TGTGCCAGCAGTCTGAACAGGAATCAGCCCCAGCATTTT. Residues: CASSLNRNQPQHF.

The J gene is TRBJ2-2, the V gene TRBV12-5, with D possibly being TRBD1 (6 bases). Trimming pared 2 bases from V and 2 bases from J, leaving 18 bases between. CDR1 and CDR2 from the germline V gene are LGHNT and FRNRAP. The CDR3 sequence is 18 residues long. The DNA for the CDR3 is TGTGCTAGTGGTTTGTCGATGTGGGGGCAGGGTAACACCGGGGAGCTGTTTTTT. The encoded protein is CASGLSMWGQGNTGELFF. Drawing the rest from reference TRBV12-5 and TRBJ2-2, the complete variable domain is DARVTQTPRHKVTEMGQEVTMRCQPILGHNTVFWYRQTMMQGLELLAYFRNRAPLDDSGMPKDRFSAEMPDATLATLKIQPSEPRDSAVYFCASGLSMWGQGNTGELFFGEGSRLTVL.

This chain uses TRBV20-1 with TRBJ2-7; no definite D call. This CDR3 has 11 residues. Germline CDR1 is DFQATT and CDR2 is SNEGSKA (reference sequence). V lost 8 bases to trimming and J lost 6 bases, with 14 bases between them. In DNA form, the CDR3 reads TGCAGTCCCCCCTATGCCGGCGAGCAGTACTTC. Translated: CSPPYAGEQYF.

The V call is TRBV5-6, the J call TRBJ2-7; D is unresolved. This CDR3 is 13 amino acids long. Germline V lookup: CDR1 SGHDT, CDR2 YYEEEE. The V gene lost 2 bases and the J gene lost 4 bases, with 10 bases spanning the gap. CDR3 sequence (DNA): TGTGCCAGCAGCTTTCGCTCCGGGTACGAGCAGTACTTC. Translating it yields CASSFRSGYEQYF.

The chain carries TRBV11-2 and TRBJ2-1, with 9 bases that match TRBD1. The V gene end was trimmed by 3 bases and the J gene end by 8 bases; junction bases not matched to a gene: 8. The CDR3 covers 15 residues. In germline, CDR1 is SGHAT, CDR2 FQNNGV. This chain's CDR3 is CASSFRDRVFDEQFF. The CDR3 nucleotides are TGTGCCAGCAGCTTCCGGGACAGGGTCTTCGATGAGCAGTTCTTC.

CDR3 region: CASSLGLAGVADTQYF. DNA of the CDR3: TGTGCCAGCAGCTTGGGACTAGCGGGAGTGGCAGATACGCAGTATTTT. The gene calls are TRBV5-4 and TRBJ2-3; 12 nucleotides align to TRBD2. Trimming took 0 bases from V and 4 from J; bases not matched to a gene: 3. The length of the CDR3 is 16 residues. The germline gives CDR1 SGHNT, CDR2 YYREEE (reference sequence).

The chain joins TRBV19 to TRBJ1-2; 8 bases fit TRBD1. J was trimmed by 7 bases and V by 9 bases; bases with no gene match: 10. The CDR3 has 13 amino acids. Germline V gene sequence: CDR1 LNHDA, CDR2 SQIVND (reference sequence). CDR3 DNA: TGTGCCAGCGCGGACAGGGTAGTTCGTGGCTACACCTTC. It encodes CASADRVVRGYTF.

This chain uses TRBV7-9 with TRBJ2-1, with 7 bases fitting TRBD1. The ends lost 4 bases at V and 6 bases at J; junction bases unmatched: 9. Germline CDR1 reads SEHNR; CDR2 reads FQNEAQ (reference sequence). This CDR3 is 15 amino acids long. In nucleotides, the CDR3 is TGTGCCAGCAGCTCTGCCCGGGACAGAGTCAATGAGCAGTTCTTC. It codes for CASSSARDRVNEQFF. Looking up the rest from reference TRBV7-9 and TRBJ2-1 gives the full variable domain: DTGVSQNPRHKITKRGQNVTFRCDPISEHNRLYWYRQTLGQGPEFLTYFQNEAQLEKSRLLSDRFSAERPKGSFSTLEIQRTEQGDSAMYLCASSSARDRVNEQFFGPGTRLTVL.

This rearrangement joins TRBV5-6 to TRBJ2-5; D might be TRBD1 (6 bases). V lost 1 base and J lost 1, with 14 bases in between. Germline CDR1 SGHDT, CDR2 YYEEEE. CDR3 length: 16 residues. The CDR3 DNA reads as TGTGCCAGCAGCTTGATTAAGGGACAAATCCAAGAGACCCAGTACTTC. It specifies CASSLIKGQIQETQYF.

The V gene is TRBV7-9, the J gene TRBJ2-5; 7 nucleotides match TRBD1. Trimming removed 7 bases from V and 1 base from J; junction bases left unmatched: 9. This CDR3 spans 15 amino acids. Germline CDR1 SEHNR, CDR2 FQNEAQ (reference sequence). CDR3: CASTPRGRPQETQYF. For the CDR3, the DNA is TGTGCCAGCACTCCTAGGGGGCGCCCCCAAGAGACCCAGTACTTC.

V usage is TRBV28 and J usage is TRBJ2-7; 8 nucleotides align to TRBD1. V lost 2 bases, J lost 4 bases, and 7 bases stayed unmatched. From germline, CDR1 is MDHEN and CDR2 SYDVKM. The CDR3 sequence is 15 residues long. In DNA, the CDR3 is TGTGCCAGCAGTTTAGGTTCAGGGGGCGCGTACGAGCAGTACTTC. Encoded protein: CASSLGSGGAYEQYF.

This clone was recorded once. The chain combines TRBV28 with TRBJ2-1, with TRBD1 matching 8 bases. The V and J ends lost 5 bases and 7 bases, in that order; junction bases with no gene match: 13. The CDR3 has 16 residues. Germline assignment: CDR1 MDHEN and CDR2 SYDVKM. The CDR3 here is CASSKWTGQGGNEQFF. As DNA, the CDR3 is TGTGCCAGCAGTAAATGGACAGGACAGGGTGGGAATGAGCAGTTCTTC.